This TCR beta chain came from a study (dated by TCRdb to the mid-2010s). In the study overall: Whether tumor-infiltrating Tregs in breast cancer are recruited from blood Tregs or converted in situ from other CD4+ T cell subsets was tested.

Full-length TCR variable regions were amplified by 5' RACE PCR with constant-region reverse primers, and semi-nested PCR with Nested Universal Primer A was subsequently performed. Using the ReliaPrep RNA Cell Miniprep System, total RNA was extracted, and the SMARTer RACE 5'/3' Kit was then used to reverse transcribe the RNA into 5'RACE-ready cDNA. An Illumina MiSeq was used to sequence the full-length TCR alpha and beta libraries, which had been barcoded with multiplex adaptors. The study's processing was this. Sequencing data were pooled across the five patients for each of nine subset-tissue groups and compared by unsupervised clustering of TCR gene usage. The Morisita-Horn index, with shared sequences weighted by their contribution to each repertoire, was used to calculate repertoire similarity. Using fastp at Q25 and MiXCR, TCRdb reprocessed the public reads and kept productive beta chains. Duplicate CDR3 protein sequences are folded into a single record with the most common DNA and genes. Here the V and J calls rest on TCRdb's processing, not on the authors' analysis. Recorded for this sample are 50,000 to 65,000 distinct CDR3 sequences; roughly 28% of them occurred a single time. Of the sample, about 3% is held by the ten largest clones.

Regarding this clonotype: Its target antigen remains unknown. Nothing much larger sits one base from this clone, and base qualities are not available.

Overall results and qualifications from the work: In terms of TCR gene usage, tumor memory CD4+ T cells clustered together with blood and lymph node memory CD4+ cells, as well as with lymph node naive CD4+ cells. Validation in the larger cohort was restricted to a single TCR beta V-J rearrangement rather than whole repertoires. The greatest overlap of tumor-infiltrating Treg TCR alpha and beta sequences was observed with tumor naive CD4+ T cells, followed by blood naive CD4+ T cells.

V and J are truncated by 0 bases and 7 bases respectively, leaving an intervening sequence of 13 bases. CDR1 LGHNA and CDR2 YSLEER were looked up in the germline V gene. The CDR3 has 15 amino acids, counting the end cysteine and phenylalanine. Kept here is only the CDR3 DNA, which spans 45 bases and is read in frame from base 1. CD4+CD45RO+CD25- cells were isolated as memory CD4+ T cells. Tregs, naive and memory CD4+ T cells from tumor, blood and ipsilateral draining lymph nodes of five or six breast cancer patients underwent full-length TCR alpha and beta sequencing. Tumor tissue, along with lymph nodes from ipsilateral axillary dissection, was perfused with PBS, minced, and then digested using collagenase I and hyaluronidase. FACS confirmed that the sorted cell populations were more than 90% pure.

The V gene is TRBV4-3 and the J gene is TRBJ2-1; there is no confident call for the D gene. The specimen was tumor-infiltrating memory CD4+ T cells sorted from the breast tumor. This sample's cell subset or site label indicates: memory CD4+ T cells, CD4+CD45RO+CD25-. This clonotype originated in a female donor with breast cancer. The CDR3 region has the sequence CASSQDKDGGNEQFF. The sequence in DNA is TGCGCCAGCAGCCAAGATAAAGATGGTGGGAATGAGCAGTTCTTC.